A single sample gave rise to the 21 T cell receptor beta chains below, sequenced in a study of blood T cell repertoires in COVID-19. The protocol was immunoSEQ multiplex PCR, while the TCRdb copy is restricted to in-frame clones and leaves out a portion. The table lists fewer than 350,000 clones, 80% to 90% of them singletons. Sequencing used PBMCs or T cells enriched from blood (not recorded which). The receptors derive from a woman between 40 and 50 years old with acute COVID-19.

The chain links TRBV28 to TRBJ1-4, with 9 nucleotides matching TRBD1. V gave up 10 bases and J gave up 6 bases; unmatched junction bases: 3. Germline CDR1 reads MDHEN; CDR2 reads SYDVKM. The CDR3 consists of 12 residues. CDR3 in DNA: TGTGCCATCGACAGGGGGGATGAAAAACTGTTTTTT. Translation: CAIDRGDEKLFF.

The CDR3 DNA reads TGTGCCAGCAGCGTAGAGAACAGGAACGAGCAGTTCTTC. It codes for CASSVENRNEQFF. The V call is TRBV9, the J call TRBJ2-1, with TRBD1 as a possible D gene (5 bases). Germline lookup yields CDR1 SGDLS and CDR2 YYNGEE. The CDR3 is 13 residues long. V shed 0 bases and J shed 10 bases, with 11 bases lying between them. Together with reference TRBV9 and TRBJ2-1, the CDR3 gives the full variable domain: DSGVTQTPKHLITATGQRVTLRCSPRSGDLSVYWYQQSLDQGLQFLIQYYNGEERAKGNILERFSAQQFPDLHSELNLSSLELGDSALYFCASSVENRNEQFFGPGTRLTVL.

This sequence joins TRBV3-1 (or the pseudogene TRBV3-2) and TRBJ1-4; the match to TRBD1 covers 10 bases. V lost 4 bases, J lost 8 bases, and 4 bases stayed unmatched. CDR3 length equals 14 residues. Germline loops: CDR1 LGHDT, CDR2 YNNKEL (reference sequence). The CDR3: CASSRRDRGEKLFF. The CDR3 coding sequence is TGTGCCAGCAGCCGAAGGGACAGGGGAGAAAAACTGTTTTTT.

This clone was found once. J is TRBJ1-2 and V is TRBV4-2; 9 nucleotides align to TRBD1. The CDR3 loop spans 15 amino acids. Germline CDR1 and CDR2: LGHNA and YNFKEQ. The J segment lost 8 bases and the V segment lost 4 bases, leaving 11 bases of the junction unmatched. DNA for the CDR3: TGTGCCAGCAGCCCGAGGGACAGGGATTACGGAGGCTACACCTTC. Translation gives CASSPRDRDYGGYTF.

The chain employs TRBV5-1 and TRBJ2-5, with TRBD2 identical over 13 bases. This CDR3 region has 16 residues. Unmatched junction bases numbered 3, after V lost 0 bases and J lost 4 bases. Germline V lookup: CDR1 SGHRS, CDR2 YFSETQ. Written as DNA, the CDR3 is TGCGCCAGCAGCTTGGGGACTAGCGGGAGTAGAGAGACCCAGTACTTC. Translating it yields CASSLGTSGSRETQYF.

DNA of the CDR3: TGTGCCAGCAGCCCCGAACTAGCGGGAGGGACGAGCTCCTACGAGCAGTACTTC. It yields the protein CASSPELAGGTSSYEQYF. V gene TRBV3-1 (or the pseudogene TRBV3-2) combines with J gene TRBJ2-7; 13 bases are a match to TRBD2. The CDR3 spans 18 residues. Trimming cost V 4 bases and J 0 bases; bases outside gene matches: 9. Germline CDR1 LGHDT, CDR2 YNNKEL (reference sequence).

V gene TRBV7-9 combines with J gene TRBJ2-2; D is possibly TRBD1 (5 bases). Germline V gene lookup returns CDR1 SEHNR and CDR2 FQNEAQ (reference sequence). V was clipped by 6 bases and J by 0 bases, with 14 bases between them. The CDR3 is 16 residues long. CDR3 in DNA: TGTGCCAGCAGTTTTAGGGGCCCTACGAACACCGGGGAGCTGTTTTTT. It specifies CASSFRGPTNTGELFF.

The V call is TRBV7-2, the J call TRBJ2-1, with TRBD2 matching 13 bases. The CDR3 totals 16 residues. The V segment lost 6 bases and the J segment 3 bases; nucleotides outside the gene matches: 5. Germline-derived CDR1 and CDR2 are SGHTA and FQGNSA. CDR3 sequence reads: CASRLTSGGVYNEQFF. The CDR3 nucleotides read TGTGCCAGCAGATTAACTAGCGGGGGGGTCTACAATGAGCAGTTCTTC. The full variable domain, in which reference TRBV7-2 and TRBJ2-1 provide the parts outside the CDR3, is GAGVSQSPSNKVTEKGKDVELRCDPISGHTALYWYRQSLGQGLEFLIYFQGNSAPDKSGLPSDRFSAERTGGSVSTLTIQRTQQEDSAVYLCASRLTSGGVYNEQFFGPGTRLTVL.

This clone was recorded a few times. The chain combines TRBV5-1 with TRBJ1-2, with D perhaps TRBD1 (5 bases). The V end lost 4 bases, the J end lost 5 bases, and 24 bases lay between the germline ends. The CDR3 loop spans 17 amino acids. Germline CDR1 SGHRS, CDR2 YFSETQ. Written as DNA, the CDR3 is TGCGCCAGCAGCAAGGACACGGACCTTAGGCAGTCATATGGCTACACCTTC. This translates into CASSKDTDLRQSYGYTF.

The table lists this clone with a count of one. The J gene is TRBJ1-5, the V gene TRBV19; D unresolved. V was trimmed by 9 bases and J by 2 bases, leaving 14 bases between them. The CDR3 is 14 residues long. Germline CDR1 and CDR2: LNHDA and SQIVND (reference sequence). The CDR3 DNA is TGTGCCAGCTCTATTGTCTTTGGCAATCAGCCCCAGCATTTT. Its translation: CASSIVFGNQPQHF.

This clone was counted a single time. The V call is TRBV7-9, the J call TRBJ2-5, with 7 bases identical to TRBD1. In germline, CDR1 is SEHNR, CDR2 FQNEAQ (reference sequence). V lost 10 bases, J lost 5 bases, and 10 bases stayed unmatched. The CDR3 runs to 13 residues. CDR3 region: CAIGQAILETQYF. CDR3 DNA sequence: TGTGCCATCGGACAGGCGATATTGGAGACCCAGTACTTC.

This clone was seen only once. The chain combines TRBV28 with TRBJ1-4; weak D call: TRBD1 (5 bases). Between the trimmed V and J ends, which lost 4 bases and 5 bases, there was a span of 14 bases. This CDR3 is 15 amino acids long. CDR1 is MDHEN, CDR2 SYDVKM, per germline. CDR3 loop: CASSSPGYRNEKLFF. The CDR3 coding sequence is TGTGCCAGCAGTTCCCCAGGGTATAGAAATGAAAAACTGTTTTTT.

The rearrangement links TRBV27 to TRBJ1-2; D remains unclear. Germline CDR1 reads MNHEY; CDR2 reads SMNVEV (reference sequence). Between the trimmed V and J ends, which lost 4 bases and 0 bases, there was a span of 12 bases. There are 15 residues in the CDR3. CDR3 DNA: TGTGCCAGCAGTTCGACTGCGAGAGCTAACTATGGCTACACCTTC. It translates to CASSSTARANYGYTF.

A few counts support this clone. The chain combines TRBV5-1 with TRBJ2-7; 7 bases are shared with TRBD1. V gave up 3 bases and J gave up 3 bases; unmatched junction bases: 3. The CDR3 sequence is 13 residues long. CDR1 and CDR2 from the germline V gene are SGHRS and YFSETQ. The CDR3 spells CASSSGQSYEQYF. In DNA, the CDR3 is TGCGCCAGCAGCTCGGGACAGAGCTACGAGCAGTACTTC.

The V gene is TRBV19, the J gene TRBJ1-5; 8 nucleotides line up with TRBD1. Looked up from germline, CDR1 is LNHDA and CDR2 is SQIVND (reference sequence). With 10 bases clipped from V and 6 bases from J, the junction kept 14 bases outside the gene matches. The CDR3 extends over 15 amino acids. CDR3 sequence: CATENYQGAAQPQHF. The DNA of the CDR3 is TGTGCCACCGAGAACTACCAGGGGGCTGCTCAGCCCCAGCATTTT. The full variable domain, in which reference TRBV19 and TRBJ1-5 provide the parts outside the CDR3, is DGGITQSPKYLFRKEGQNVTLSCEQNLNHDAMYWYRQDPGQGLRLIYYSQIVNDFQKGDIAEGYSVSREKKESFPLTVTSAQKNPTAFYLCATENYQGAAQPQHFGDGTRLSIL.

This CDR3 is CASSEVKGWYEKLFF. CDR3 DNA sequence: TGTGCCAGCAGTGAAGTTAAGGGGTGGTATGAAAAACTGTTTTTT. The genes are TRBV2 and TRBJ1-4; D might be TRBD1 (5 bases). CDR3 length: 15 amino acids. V shed 1 base and J shed 6 bases, with 12 bases lying between them. Germline-derived CDR1 and CDR2 are SNHLY and FYNNEI.

The V call is TRBV6-2 or TRBV6-3, the J call TRBJ2-7; 9 nucleotides agree with TRBD1. The CDR3 sequence is 16 residues long. V shed 0 bases and J 2 bases; nucleotides not matched to a gene: 5. The germline gives CDR1 MNHEY, CDR2 SVGEGT. CDR3 sequence: CASSYSLTGGPYEQYF. The CDR3 DNA reads as TGTGCCAGCAGTTACTCGTTAACAGGGGGCCCCTACGAGCAGTACTTC.

V usage is TRBV27 and J usage is TRBJ1-6; D gene ambiguous. This CDR3 spans 16 amino acids. The germline gives CDR1 MNHEY, CDR2 SMNVEV (reference sequence). Trimming removed 1 base at V and 7 bases at J, with 14 bases between. CDR3 loop: CASSLLWVRENSPLHF. As DNA, the CDR3 is TGTGCCAGCAGTTTATTATGGGTGCGGGAGAATTCACCCCTCCACTTT.

The DNA of the CDR3 is TGCGCCAGCAGCCACATACTAGCGGGGGGGACAGATACGCAGTATTTT. Translation: CASSHILAGGTDTQYF. The chain carries TRBV4-3 and TRBJ2-3; 13 bases align to TRBD2. V was pared by 3 bases and J by 3 bases, with 3 bases of the junction left unmatched. Looked up from germline, CDR1 is LGHNA and CDR2 is YSLEER. The CDR3 sequence is 16 residues long.

This clone occurred once. The chain employs TRBV5-1 and TRBJ2-7; unclear D gene. From germline, CDR1 is SGHRS and CDR2 YFSETQ. The CDR3 has 12 amino acids. The V gene lost 3 bases and the J gene lost 2 bases, with 6 bases spanning the gap. The DNA of the CDR3 is TGCGCCAGCAGCTCCTTTGCCTACGAGCAGTACTTC. Amino acid sequence: CASSSFAYEQYF.

The chain is built from TRBV7-3 and TRBJ2-2, with D possibly being TRBD1 (5 bases). Germline CDR1 and CDR2: SGHTA and FQGTGA. With 0 bases removed from V and 8 bases from J, the gap between germline ends came to 19 bases. The CDR3 totals 17 residues. The CDR3: CASSLTTRSRARGELFF. The CDR3 DNA reads TGTGCCAGCAGCTTAACAACGAGATCCAGGGCACGAGGGGAGCTGTTTTTT.